The next 22 T cell receptor beta chains were all read from a single sample in a study of blood T cells in healthy people across ages. Through a sample-barcoded 5' primer and a J-beta primer mix, a second PCR was run for 7 to 11 cycles. TCRdb used MiXCR to reprocess the 5' RACE reads, holding one entry per CDR3 protein. The sample carries about 780,000 distinct CDR3 sequences, 35% to 60% recorded once. Sequencing input: blood. The receptors come from a man aged 80 or over in good health.

The chain uses TRBV6-2 or TRBV6-3 and TRBJ1-5; D is undetermined. This CDR3 is built from 18 residues. CDR1 and CDR2 from the germline V gene are MNHEY and SVGEGT. V was trimmed by 0 bases and J by 0 bases, leaving 15 bases between them. CDR3 residues: CASSYSLERAGSNQPQHF. The CDR3, as DNA: TGTGCCAGCAGTTACTCCCTCGAGCGGGCGGGTAGCAATCAGCCCCAGCATTTT.

The CDR3 loop is CASRVGSEQYF. Here the CDR3 DNA reads TGTGCCAGCAGAGTAGGGTCCGAGCAGTACTTC. The chain is built from TRBV2 and TRBJ2-7; D call uncertain. The CDR3 spans 11 residues. V was pared by 6 bases and J by 6 bases, with 9 bases between. Germline V lookup: CDR1 SNHLY, CDR2 FYNNEI. Full variable domain (rest looked up from reference TRBV2 and TRBJ2-7): EPEVTQTPSHQVTQMGQEVILRCVPISNHLYFYWYRQILGQKVEFLVSFYNNEISEKSEIFDDQFSVERPDGSNFTLKIRSTKLEDSAMYFCASRVGSEQYFGPGTRLTVT.

The CDR3 DNA is TGTGCCAGCAGCTTGGGACTAGCGGGCCGGGACCAAGAGACCCAGTACTTC. Its translation is CASSLGLAGRDQETQYF. The chain uses TRBV13 and TRBJ2-5, with 12 nucleotides matching TRBD2. Germline values: CDR1 PRHDT, CDR2 FYEKMQ (reference sequence). The CDR3 consists of 17 residues. J gave up 0 bases and V 3 bases, and 5 bases lay outside the gene matches.

V and J are TRBV20-1 and TRBJ2-1, with a tentative D call TRBD1 (6 bases). V was shortened by 3 bases and J by 3 bases, with 24 bases between the two germline ends. The germline CDR1 and CDR2 sequences are DFQATT and SNEGSKA (reference sequence). The CDR3 contains 18 residues. The CDR3 DNA reads TGCAGTGCTAGGCCAGCGGACAGCCGAATCTTTATCTACAATGAGCAGTTCTTC. This translates into CSARPADSRIFIYNEQFF.

This clonotype has just a few counts. The J gene is TRBJ2-1, the V gene TRBV29-1; 13 positions agree with TRBD2. V gave up 4 bases and J gave up 1 base; unmatched junction bases: 10. The CDR3 runs to 18 residues. Germline values: CDR1 SQVTM, CDR2 ANQGSEA. The CDR3 loop is CSVGVRTSGSISYNEQFF. DNA of the CDR3: TGCAGCGTTGGGGTTAGGACTAGCGGGAGCATTTCCTACAATGAGCAGTTCTTC.

This clonotype has only a few counts. J is TRBJ1-1 and V is TRBV4-1; 9 nucleotides agree with TRBD1. Germline V gene lookup returns CDR1 MGHRA and CDR2 YSYEKL. The CDR3 is 15 amino acids. Losses at the gene ends were 1 base for V and 5 bases for J; bases not matched to a gene: 5. Here the CDR3 DNA reads TGCGCCAGCAGCCAAGTTGTACAGGGGGCAACTGAAGCTTTCTTT. Its translation: CASSQVVQGATEAFF.

As concerns this clonotype: This CDR3 is missing its conserved last phenylalanine or tryptophan, likely due to a read error. The DNA is omitted, as the CDR3 cannot be located on it reliably, and the CDR3 follows TCRdb's listing. The V call is TRBV12-3 or TRBV12-4, the J call TRBJ2-3; TRBD2, as called in the table, went unchecked against the DNA. Ends included, the CDR3 has 15 residues. The CDR3 is CASSDDPLGADTQYS.

The genes are TRBV12-3 or TRBV12-4 and TRBJ2-3, with TRBD2 identical over 12 bases. The ends lost 6 bases at V and 4 bases at J; junction bases unmatched: 2. This CDR3 has 14 residues. CDR3 loop: CASRTSGRADTQYF. The CDR3 DNA follows: TGTGCCAGCAGGACTAGCGGGAGAGCAGATACGCAGTATTTT.

This clonotype appeared many times. CDR3 bases: TGCGCCAGCAGCCAAGAACCCAGAGCAGACAGGGGGGAGACCCAGTACTTC. Residues: CASSQEPRADRGETQYF. V gene TRBV4-3 combines with J gene TRBJ2-5; TRBD1 agrees at 9 bases. The junction had 10 bases not matched to a gene; V was cut back by 0 bases and J by 5 bases. The CDR3 has 17 residues. The germline CDR1 and CDR2 sequences are LGHNA and YSLEER.

Turning to this clonotype: This may be a read error, as it is one base from a much larger clone. The V call is TRBV12-3 or TRBV12-4, the J call TRBJ1-4; maybe TRBD1 (5 bases). The length of the CDR3 is 14 residues. DNA for the CDR3: TGTGCCAGCAGTTCGGGGACCGGTCGTGAAGAACTGTTTTTT. It translates to CASSSGTGREELFF.

Concerning this clonotype itself: At one boundary the junction diverges from the germline segment, which might be a read error. This chain uses TRBV27 with TRBJ2-1, with unresolved D. The length of the CDR3 is 13 residues. Germline loops: CDR1 MNHEY, CDR2 SMNVEV (reference sequence). Here the CDR3 DNA reads TGTGCCAGCAGCTTCAGCACCTACGATGAGCAGTTCTTC. Amino acid sequence: CASSFSTYDEQFF.

The genes are TRBV7-9 and TRBJ2-5; a weak D match, TRBD2 (5 bases). The germline V gene encodes CDR1 SEHNR and CDR2 FQNEAQ (reference sequence). The CDR3 extends over 13 amino acids. V was trimmed by 4 bases and J by 2 bases, leaving 8 bases between them. CDR3 loop: CASSSDFQETQYF. CDR3 nucleotides: TGTGCCAGCAGCTCGGACTTTCAAGAGACCCAGTACTTC. The whole variable domain, remainder taken from reference TRBV7-9 and TRBJ2-5, is DTGVSQNPRHKITKRGQNVTFRCDPISEHNRLYWYRQTLGQGPEFLTYFQNEAQLEKSRLLSDRFSAERPKGSFSTLEIQRTEQGDSAMYLCASSSDFQETQYFGPGTRLLVL.

This clonotype was observed a few times. Germline and junction disagree at one end, which may indicate a read error. The V and J genes are TRBV12-3 or TRBV12-4 and TRBJ1-3; tentative D call: TRBD1 (5 bases). CDR3 length: 15 amino acids. Here the CDR3 DNA reads TGTGCCAGCAGGCCGGGACCGAACTCTGGAAACGCCATATATTTT. Its protein product is CASRPGPNSGNAIYF.

This clonotype was found a few times. The rearrangement joins TRBV20-1 to TRBJ2-4; 11 bases are shared with TRBD2. Looked up from germline, CDR1 is DFQATT and CDR2 is SNEGSKA (reference sequence). V dropped 2 bases and J dropped 0; count of bases not matched to a gene: 9. This CDR3 region has 18 residues. The CDR3 sequence is CSARLLAGGPIAKNIQYF. In nucleotides, the CDR3 is TGCAGTGCTAGACTCCTAGCGGGAGGACCTATAGCCAAAAACATTCAGTACTTC.

The chain carries TRBV7-3 and TRBJ2-6; D remains ambiguous. Germline-derived CDR1 and CDR2 are SGHTA and FQGTGA. This CDR3 region has 15 residues. V was pared by 5 bases and J by 0 bases, with 8 bases between. The DNA of the CDR3 is TGTGCCAGCAGCCAGATGAGCTCTGGGGCCAACGTCCTGACTTTC. It yields the protein CASSQMSSGANVLTF. Full variable domain (outside the CDR3, taken from reference TRBV7-3 and TRBJ2-6): GAGVSQTPSNKVTEKGKYVELRCDPISGHTALYWYRQSLGQGPEFLIYFQGTGAADDSGLPNDRFFAVRPEGSVSTLKIQRTERGDSAVYLCASSQMSSGANVLTFGAGSRLTVL.

The V and J genes are TRBV29-1 and TRBJ1-1, with TRBD1 as a possible D gene (5 bases). CDR3 size: 13 residues. V was pared by 7 bases and J by 1 base, with 13 bases between. Germline CDR1 SQVTM, CDR2 ANQGSEA. Here the CDR3 reads CSAQQETNTEAFF. CDR3 sequence (DNA): TGCAGCGCCCAACAGGAGACGAACACTGAAGCTTTCTTT.

V gene TRBV19 combines with J gene TRBJ2-5; maybe TRBD2 (5 bases). Per germline, CDR1 LNHDA and CDR2 SQIVND (reference sequence). This CDR3 region has 14 residues. Between the trimmed V and J ends, which lost 6 bases and 4 bases, there was a span of 15 bases. For the CDR3, the DNA is TGTGCCAGTAGCACACATGGGAGAACAGAGACCCAGTACTTC. Its protein is CASSTHGRTETQYF.

This clonotype was seen a few times. The J gene is TRBJ2-3, the V gene TRBV13, with 8 nucleotides matching TRBD2. This CDR3 spans 15 amino acids. The trim removed 6 bases at V and 3 bases at J, leaving 8 bases unmatched. Germline CDR1 PRHDT, CDR2 FYEKMQ (reference sequence). The CDR3, as DNA: TGTGCCAGCAGTCCAGCGGGAGCGGGAACAGATACGCAGTATTTT. Translating gives CASSPAGAGTDTQYF.

The V gene is TRBV4-3, the J gene TRBJ2-3; 10 bases line up with TRBD2. Trimming removed 1 base from V and 0 bases from J; junction bases left unmatched: 19. The V gene's germline CDR1 is LGHNA and CDR2 YSLEER. The CDR3 has 22 amino acids. CDR3 coding DNA: TGCGCCAGCAGCCAAGCCCTTAATCCCTCTAGCGGGGGAGGCCCTAGCACAGATACGCAGTATTTT. Translated: CASSQALNPSSGGGPSTDTQYF.

A few counts support this clonotype. The chain recombines TRBV7-2 with TRBJ2-5, with D possibly TRBD2 on 6 matching bases. The CDR3 totals 16 residues. The germline V gene encodes CDR1 SGHTA and CDR2 FQGNSA. The ends were cut back, 0 bases at V and 1 base at J, with 12 bases in the middle. The CDR3 reads CASSLAPPGGQETQYF. CDR3 sequence (DNA): TGTGCCAGCAGCTTAGCGCCCCCCGGGGGCCAAGAGACCCAGTACTTC. The whole variable domain, remainder taken from reference TRBV7-2 and TRBJ2-5, is GAGVSQSPSNKVTEKGKDVELRCDPISGHTALYWYRQSLGQGLEFLIYFQGNSAPDKSGLPSDRFSAERTGGSVSTLTIQRTQQEDSAVYLCASSLAPPGGQETQYFGPGTRLLVL.

This clonotype is a singleton in its sample. The chain has TRBV11-3 and TRBJ2-1, with a possible D match to TRBD2 (7 bases). V was clipped by 0 bases and J by 5 bases, with 14 bases between them. The germline V gene encodes CDR1 SGHNT and CDR2 YENEEA. This CDR3 spans 16 amino acids. The CDR3 sequence is CASSLDGRGGDNEQFF. The CDR3, as DNA: TGTGCCAGCAGCTTAGATGGGAGGGGGGGAGACAATGAGCAGTTCTTC.

The chain carries TRBV5-1 and TRBJ2-5; D is perhaps TRBD2 (6 bases). The CDR3 has 14 amino acids. CDR1 is SGHRS and CDR2 is YFSETQ in the germline V gene. Trimming took off 4 bases at V and 1 base at J, with 11 bases between the two ends. The CDR3 nucleotides read TGCGCCAGCAGCATAAGGACTATCCAAGAGACCCAGTACTTC. It yields the protein CASSIRTIQETQYF.